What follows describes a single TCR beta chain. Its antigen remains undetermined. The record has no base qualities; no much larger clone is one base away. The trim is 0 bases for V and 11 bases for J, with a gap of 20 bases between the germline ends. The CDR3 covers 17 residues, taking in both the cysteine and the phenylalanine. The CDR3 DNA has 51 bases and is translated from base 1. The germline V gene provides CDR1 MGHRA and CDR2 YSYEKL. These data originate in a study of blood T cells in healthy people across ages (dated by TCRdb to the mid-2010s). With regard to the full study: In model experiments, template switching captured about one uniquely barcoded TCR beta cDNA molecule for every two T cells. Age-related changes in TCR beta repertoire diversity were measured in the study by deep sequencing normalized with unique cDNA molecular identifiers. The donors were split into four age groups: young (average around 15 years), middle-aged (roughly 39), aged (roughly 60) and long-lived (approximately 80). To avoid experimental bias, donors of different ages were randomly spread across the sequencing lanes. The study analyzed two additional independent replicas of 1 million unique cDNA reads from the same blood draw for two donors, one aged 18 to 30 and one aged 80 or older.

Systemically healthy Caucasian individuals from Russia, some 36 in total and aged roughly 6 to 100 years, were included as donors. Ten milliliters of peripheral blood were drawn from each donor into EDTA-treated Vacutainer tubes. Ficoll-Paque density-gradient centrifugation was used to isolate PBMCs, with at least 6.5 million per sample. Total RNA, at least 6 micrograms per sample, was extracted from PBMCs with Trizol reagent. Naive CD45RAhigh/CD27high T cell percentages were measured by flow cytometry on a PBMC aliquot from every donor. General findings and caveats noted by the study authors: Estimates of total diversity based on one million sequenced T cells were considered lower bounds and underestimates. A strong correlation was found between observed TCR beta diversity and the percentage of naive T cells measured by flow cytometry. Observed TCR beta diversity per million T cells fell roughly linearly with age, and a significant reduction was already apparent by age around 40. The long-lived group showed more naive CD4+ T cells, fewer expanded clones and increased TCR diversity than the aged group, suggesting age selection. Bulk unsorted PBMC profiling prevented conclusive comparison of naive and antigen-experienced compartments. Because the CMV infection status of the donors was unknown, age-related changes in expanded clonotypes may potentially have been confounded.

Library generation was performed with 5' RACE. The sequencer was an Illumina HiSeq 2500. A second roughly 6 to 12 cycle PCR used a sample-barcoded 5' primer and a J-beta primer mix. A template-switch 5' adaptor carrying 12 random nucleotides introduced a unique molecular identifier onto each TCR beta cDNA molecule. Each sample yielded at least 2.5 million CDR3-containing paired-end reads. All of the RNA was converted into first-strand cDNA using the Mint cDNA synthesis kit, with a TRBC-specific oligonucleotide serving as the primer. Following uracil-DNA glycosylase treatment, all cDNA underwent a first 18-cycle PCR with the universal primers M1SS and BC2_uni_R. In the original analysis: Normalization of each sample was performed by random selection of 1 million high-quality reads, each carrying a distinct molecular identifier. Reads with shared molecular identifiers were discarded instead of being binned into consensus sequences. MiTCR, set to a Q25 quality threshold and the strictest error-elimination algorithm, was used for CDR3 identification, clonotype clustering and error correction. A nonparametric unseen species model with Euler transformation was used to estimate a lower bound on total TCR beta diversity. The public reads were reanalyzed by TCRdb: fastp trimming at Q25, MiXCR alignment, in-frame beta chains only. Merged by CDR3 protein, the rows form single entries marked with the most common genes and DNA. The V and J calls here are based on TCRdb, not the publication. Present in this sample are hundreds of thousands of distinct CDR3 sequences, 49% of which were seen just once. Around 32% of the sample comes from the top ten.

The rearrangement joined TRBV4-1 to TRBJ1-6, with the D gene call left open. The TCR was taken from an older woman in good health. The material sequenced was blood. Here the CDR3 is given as CASSQETKYGLSTPLHF. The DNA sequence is TGCGCCAGCAGCCAAGAAACGAAGTACGGTCTGTCGACACCCCTCCACTTT.